This entry describes one T cell receptor (beta chain). Its antigen remains unknown. The data belong to a study of OX40 agonist ivuxolimab in advanced cancers. Study information: Head and neck, renal cell, melanoma or hepatocellular carcinoma were the cancers that dose-escalation patients had. Study-level results: Also showing low normalized T-cell clonal expansion were some of the nonresponders.

This CDR3 has 18 amino acids. V lost 4 bases, J lost 2 bases, and 13 bases stayed unmatched. The germline V gene encodes CDR1 LNHDA and CDR2 SQIVND (reference sequence). The data were produced by immunoSEQ multiplex PCR, yet TCRdb's version contains in-frame clones alone and is incomplete. The sample holds about 120,000 clones, more than 80% seen once. The V gene is TRBV19, the J gene TRBJ1-5; 8 positions agree with TRBD1. The starting material was CD4+ or CD8+ T cells sorted from blood, obtained in a trial of the OX40 agonist ivuxolimab. This TCR came from an adult with an advanced solid tumor such as melanoma, head and neck, liver or kidney cancer. CDR3 in amino acids: CASSSQGARGYGNQPQHF. CDR3 nucleotide sequence: TGTGCCAGTAGTAGTCAGGGGGCGCGGGGGTACGGCAATCAGCCCCAGCATTTT.